These T cell receptor beta chains were read from a single sample in a study of Ad26.COV2.S vaccination and SARS-CoV-2 variants. TCRdb's copy holds only in-frame clones and misses some; the assay was immunoSEQ multiplex PCR. Of 180,000 or so clones listed, about 83% were seen once; the top ten hold approximately 6%. The sequencing here drew on peripheral blood, taken after recovery from COVID-19. Receptors originate from a human donor who had recovered from COVID-19. Both conserved end residues are part of each CDR3. Expanded clones get a size class; other rows say once, few or many, or leave the size out.

J gene | clone size | V gene | CDR3 protein
TRBJ2-1 | . | TRBV7-9 | CASSSHRGLFNEQFF
TRBJ1-5 | . | TRBV19 | CAAGARGNQPQHF
TRBJ2-7 | . | TRBV5-5 | CASSWAGPSSYEQYF
TRBJ2-3 | few | TRBV4-1 | CASSQGTLSGDTQYF
TRBJ2-7 | . | TRBV9 | CASSVRQGGFYEQYF
TRBJ2-1 | . | TRBV27 | CASSLSSGKGQEQFF
TRBJ1-5 | . | TRBV29-1 | CSVTATKGRQPQHF
TRBJ1-4 | . | TRBV24-1 | CATSDIRVGEKLFF
TRBJ2-3 | . | TRBV7-8 | CASSGGGQGSADTQYF
TRBJ2-1 | . | TRBV5-6 | CASSLPGDSSYNEQFF
TRBJ2-3 | . | TRBV6-5 | CASITQGANTDTQYF
TRBJ1-3 | . | TRBV2 | CASSERGGPSGNTIYF
TRBJ2-7 | . | TRBV4-2 | CASSQDKTSGGPSSYEQYF
TRBJ2-5 | . | TRBV6-1 | CASSESFGRGETQYF
TRBJ2-7 | . | TRBV30 | CAWSVRGGNYEQYF